A single sample gave rise to the 27 T cell receptor beta chains below, sequenced in a study of T cells in Graves' hyperthyroidism and ophthalmopathy. RNA transcripts gave rise to amplified TCR beta CDR3 regions. When the TCR CDR3 underwent first-round RT-PCR, the HTBI primer set was used. TCRdb re-derived calls from the multiplex PCR reads in MiXCR, one entry per CDR3 protein. The data contain hundreds of thousands of distinct CDR3 sequences, over 12% of them singletons. Sequencing was carried out using blood. The origin of the receptors is a man in his fifties or sixties with Graves' ophthalmopathy.

The table lists this clonotype with many counts. The rearrangement joins TRBV7-8 to TRBJ1-1; TRBD1 matches at 10 bases. Germline trimming cut 3 bases from V and 5 bases from J; bases unmatched to any gene: 3. CDR3 length: 14 amino acids. Germline V gene data show CDR1 as SGHVS and CDR2 as FQNEAQ. The DNA of the CDR3 is TGTGCCAGCAGCTTGACAGGGGGCGAGACTGAAGCTTTCTTT. Protein sequence: CASSLTGGETEAFF.

As concerns this clonotype: This may arise from a read error, as a much more abundant clone is one base away. The V call is TRBV2, the J call TRBJ1-5, with D uncertain. From germline, CDR1 is SNHLY and CDR2 FYNNEI. This CDR3 has 14 residues. The CDR3 spells CARSAGETYQPQHF. Here the CDR3 DNA reads TGTGCCAGAAGTGCTGGGGAGACCTATCAGCCCCAGCATTTT.

The table lists this clonotype with many counts. CDR3 nucleotides: TGTGCCACCAGTGATGATGACACAGGATCTGGGGCCAACGTCCTGACTTTC. This gives the protein CATSDDDTGSGANVLTF. The rearrangement joins TRBV24-1 to TRBJ2-6, with D possibly TRBD1 on 5 matching bases. Trimming took 3 bases from V and 1 from J, leaving 12 bases between them. From germline, CDR1 is KGHDR and CDR2 SFDVKD. The CDR3 contains 17 residues.

This clonotype has ten or more counts. This rearrangement joins TRBV20-1 to TRBJ2-5, with 8 nucleotides matching TRBD2. The CDR3 loop spans 15 amino acids. Per the germline V gene, CDR1 is DFQATT and CDR2 is SNEGSKA (reference sequence). J lost 5 bases, V lost 3 bases, and 11 bases had no gene match. CDR3 protein: CSASAVAGKGETQYF. CDR3 DNA sequence: TGCAGTGCTAGCGCCGTAGCGGGGAAAGGGGAGACCCAGTACTTC.

About this clonotype itself: This CDR3 is missing its conserved last phenylalanine or tryptophan, likely due to a read error. This chain joins TRBV12-3 or TRBV12-4 and TRBJ1-5; 7 nucleotides agree with TRBD1. The CDR3 has 15 residues. The V gene end was trimmed by 6 bases and the J gene end by 2 bases; junction bases not matched to a gene: 7. CDR3 sequence (DNA): TGTGCCAGCAGAGTACAGGGGTATGGCAATCAGCCCCAGCATTCT. Its protein is CASRVQGYGNQPQHS.

There are a few counts of this clonotype. The J gene is TRBJ2-5, the V gene TRBV5-1; 14 nucleotides match TRBD2. The CDR3 is 16 residues long. The germline gives CDR1 SGHRS, CDR2 YFSETQ. J was trimmed by 5 bases and V by 0 bases; bases with no gene match: 3. For the CDR3, the DNA is TGCGCCAGCAGCTTGGAGGGACTAGCGGGAGTGGAGACCCAGTACTTC. Its translation is CASSLEGLAGVETQYF.

The chain has TRBV6-1 and TRBJ2-1; the D call may be TRBD1 or TRBD2 (5 bases each). The V gene lost 5 bases and the J gene lost 8 bases, with 16 bases spanning the gap. Germline CDR1 MNHNS, CDR2 SASEGT. The length of the CDR3 is 14 residues. The CDR3 coding sequence is TGTGCCAGCAGTAGGAACTTGGGACGGGATGAGCAGTTCTTC. Translated, it gives CASSRNLGRDEQFF.

The table lists this clonotype with many counts. The chain couples TRBV7-3 to TRBJ2-5; maybe TRBD2 (6 bases). Between the trimmed V and J ends, which lost 4 bases and 5 bases, there was a span of 20 bases. This CDR3 comprises 16 residues. The germline CDR1 and CDR2 sequences are SGHTA and FQGTGA. Here the CDR3 reads CASSSSSGVGRETQYF. CDR3 coding DNA: TGTGCCAGCAGCTCTAGTAGCGGCGTAGGGCGGGAGACCCAGTACTTC.

This clonotype was observed many times. The chain is built from TRBV3-1 and TRBJ2-1; tentative D call: TRBD1 (7 bases). Between the trimmed V and J ends, which lost 1 base and 7 bases, there was a span of 11 bases. The CDR3 loop spans 14 amino acids. Germline CDR1 is LGHDT and CDR2 is YNNKEL (reference sequence). Here the CDR3 reads CASSQVPGGNEQFF. CDR3 DNA: TGTGCCAGCAGCCAAGTACCAGGGGGGAATGAGCAGTTCTTC.

The chain employs TRBV24-1 and TRBJ2-3, with 8 bases fitting TRBD2. Germline V gene sequence: CDR1 KGHDR, CDR2 SFDVKD. V shed 7 bases and J 3 bases; nucleotides not matched to a gene: 2. The CDR3 consists of 13 residues. CDR3 in amino acids: CATSVAGTDTQYF. CDR3 nucleotides: TGTGCCACCAGCGTAGCGGGAACAGATACGCAGTATTTT.

This clonotype occurred many times. The V and J genes are TRBV9 and TRBJ1-2; D remains unclear. The CDR3 has 13 amino acids. Trimming left V 2 bases short and J 2 bases short, with 7 bases between. CDR1 and CDR2 from the germline V gene are SGDLS and YYNGEE. The CDR3 spells CASSVDTNYGYTF. The CDR3 DNA sequence: TGTGCCAGCAGCGTCGACACAAACTATGGCTACACCTTC.

In its sample, this clonotype was seen many times. The rearrangement links TRBV18 to TRBJ2-7; tentatively, D is TRBD1 (5 bases). Germline CDR1 KGHSH, CDR2 LQKENI. Between the trimmed V and J ends, which lost 6 bases and 2 bases, there was a span of 14 bases. The CDR3 has 14 amino acids. The CDR3 protein is CASSPKTDTYEQYF. Here the CDR3 DNA reads TGTGCCAGCTCCCCCAAGACAGATACCTACGAGCAGTACTTC.

This clonotype has ten or more counts. The chain joins TRBV20-1 to TRBJ2-5; D unresolved. Germline CDR1 reads DFQATT; CDR2 reads SNEGSKA (reference sequence). V was shortened by 3 bases and J by 5 bases, with 7 bases between the two germline ends. The CDR3 covers 11 residues. As DNA, the CDR3 is TGCAGTGCTAGTTTTGGGGAGACCCAGTACTTC. It is translated as CSASFGETQYF.

This clonotype was recorded at least ten times. The chain has TRBV30 and TRBJ2-1; 9 positions agree with TRBD2. The CDR3 is 12 amino acids. Trimming cost V 8 bases and J 10 bases; bases outside gene matches: 9. The germline CDR1 and CDR2 sequences are GTSNPN and SVGIG (reference sequence). CDR3 nucleotides: TGTGCCCAGAGGGGACTAGCTAGGGAGCAGTTCTTC. Its protein product is CAQRGLAREQFF.

This clonotype was detected many times. The genes are TRBV20-1 and TRBJ2-7; a weak D match, TRBD1 (5 bases). There are 13 residues in the CDR3. CDR1 and CDR2 from the germline V gene are DFQATT and SNEGSKA (reference sequence). Trimming pared 0 bases from V and 6 bases from J, leaving 12 bases between. DNA of the CDR3: TGCAGTGCTAGAGATCGATCAGGGTTCGAGCAGTACTTC. This encodes CSARDRSGFEQYF.

The chain has TRBV5-5 and TRBJ2-7; 9 bases fit TRBD2. With V trimmed by 0 bases and J by 4 bases, 14 bases remained unmatched. CDR3 length equals 18 residues. Germline CDR1 and CDR2: SGHKS and YYEKEE (reference sequence). The CDR3 DNA reads TGTGCCAGCAGCTTGGTTATTAGCGGGAGTCGATTTTGGTACGAGCAGTACTTC. It yields the protein CASSLVISGSRFWYEQYF.

This clonotype has a count of ten or more. The chain recombines TRBV5-8 with TRBJ2-2; 7 bases align to TRBD2. The V gene end was trimmed by 8 bases and the J gene end by 7 bases; junction bases not matched to a gene: 8. This CDR3 contains 13 residues. Germline CDR1 and CDR2: SGHTS and YDEGEE. The CDR3 region has the DNA TGTGCCAGATCTGCGGGAGAGTTCGGGGAGCTGTTTTTT. As protein: CARSAGEFGELFF. Complete variable domain (other parts from reference TRBV5-8 and TRBJ2-2): EAGVTQSPTHLIKTRGQQATLRCSPISGHTSVYWYQQALGLGLQFLLWYDEGEERNRGNFPPRFSGRQFPNYSSELNVNALELEDSALYLCARSAGEFGELFFGEGSRLTVL.

A few counts support this clonotype. V and J are TRBV12-3 or TRBV12-4 and TRBJ1-6; 10 bases are shared with TRBD1. Germline trimming cut 7 bases from V and 10 bases from J; bases unmatched to any gene: 13. CDR3 length equals 16 residues. CDR3 sequence (DNA): TGTGCCAGCAACCTAGGGCCGGGACAGGGGTGGTCACCCCTCCACTTT. As protein: CASNLGPGQGWSPLHF.

In this sample, this clonotype turned up many times. This sequence joins TRBV20-1 and TRBJ2-3; D perhaps matches TRBD1 (6 bases). V was clipped by 0 bases and J by 0 bases, with 16 bases between them. Germline loops: CDR1 DFQATT, CDR2 SNEGSKA (reference sequence). The CDR3 has 17 residues. The CDR3 DNA follows: TGCAGTGCTAGAGAGCCAACAGGGCTTCCTAGCACAGATACGCAGTATTTT. Translated: CSAREPTGLPSTDTQYF.

This clonotype was recorded many times. The chain uses TRBV20-1 and TRBJ2-7, with TRBD1 identical over 7 bases. The germline gives CDR1 DFQATT, CDR2 SNEGSKA (reference sequence). The ends lost 5 bases at V and 3 bases at J; junction bases unmatched: 7. This CDR3 comprises 13 residues. CDR3 loop: CSADQGVGYEQYF. The CDR3 DNA sequence: TGCAGTGCTGACCAGGGGGTAGGCTACGAGCAGTACTTC.

This clonotype appeared many times. The rearrangement joins TRBV19 to TRBJ2-5, with a weak D call TRBD2 (6 bases). Germline loops: CDR1 LNHDA, CDR2 SQIVND (reference sequence). This CDR3 contains 14 residues. Trimming removed 3 bases from V and 0 bases from J, with 8 bases in between. The CDR3 is CASSIGGNQETQYF. The CDR3 bases are TGTGCCAGTAGTATCGGAGGGAACCAAGAGACCCAGTACTTC.

The chain recombines TRBV18 with TRBJ2-3, with D possibly matching TRBD1 (5 bases). Germline CDR1 and CDR2: KGHSH and LQKENI. V lost 1 base to trimming and J lost 5 bases, with 16 bases between them. The CDR3 runs 16 residues. CDR3 bases: TGTGCCAGCTCACCACGCCCAACCCAAGGGGTAGATACGCAGTATTTT. Translation: CASSPRPTQGVDTQYF.

Many counts were recorded for this clonotype. The V gene is TRBV5-1, the J gene TRBJ2-3; D possibly corresponds to TRBD2 (6 bases). Germline CDR1 is SGHRS and CDR2 is YFSETQ. V was cut by 2 bases and J by 1 base, with 11 bases left in between. The CDR3 covers 15 residues. This chain's CDR3 is CASSFDGSGTDTQYF. CDR3 coding DNA: TGCGCCAGCAGCTTCGACGGGAGCGGCACAGATACGCAGTATTTT.

This clonotype was recorded at least ten times. The chain is built from TRBV12-3 or TRBV12-4 and TRBJ2-3; 7 bases match TRBD2. The junction had 21 bases not matched to a gene; V was cut back by 4 bases and J by 2 bases. The CDR3 covers 20 residues. The CDR3 bases are TGTGCCAGCAGTTCTCGGGAGGCAGGGCTGTTTAGCGCTAACACAGATACGCAGTATTTT. It specifies CASSSREAGLFSANTDTQYF.

This clonotype was observed a handful of times. The rearrangement links TRBV24-1 to TRBJ1-2; 10 nucleotides match TRBD1. V shed 4 bases, J shed 6 bases, and the junction held 7 bases outside the gene matches. The CDR3 is 15 amino acids. The germline V gene encodes CDR1 KGHDR and CDR2 SFDVKD. The chain's CDR3 is CATSEKGQGFHGYTF. CDR3 sequence (DNA): TGTGCCACCAGTGAAAAGGGACAGGGGTTCCATGGCTACACCTTC.

This clonotype occurred many times. CDR3 loop: CASSTSGSSYEQYF. The CDR3 bases are TGTGCCAGCAGTACGAGCGGTAGCAGTTACGAGCAGTACTTC. The V gene is TRBV28, the J gene TRBJ2-7; the D gene is possibly TRBD2 (5 bases). The CDR3 covers 14 residues. CDR1 MDHEN and CDR2 SYDVKM come from the germline V gene. Trimming cost V 5 bases and J 4 bases, with 15 bases left between them.

This clonotype was counted a few times. Likely a read error: the CDR3 ends without its conserved phenylalanine or tryptophan. The CDR3 DNA is TGTGCCAGCAGCCAGACGTCCTACGAGCAGTACCTC. Translating it yields CASSQTSYEQYL. This rearrangement joins TRBV12-3 or TRBV12-4 to TRBJ2-7; no clear D gene. This CDR3 is built from 12 residues. Trimming stripped 6 bases from V and 1 base from J, with 7 bases between.